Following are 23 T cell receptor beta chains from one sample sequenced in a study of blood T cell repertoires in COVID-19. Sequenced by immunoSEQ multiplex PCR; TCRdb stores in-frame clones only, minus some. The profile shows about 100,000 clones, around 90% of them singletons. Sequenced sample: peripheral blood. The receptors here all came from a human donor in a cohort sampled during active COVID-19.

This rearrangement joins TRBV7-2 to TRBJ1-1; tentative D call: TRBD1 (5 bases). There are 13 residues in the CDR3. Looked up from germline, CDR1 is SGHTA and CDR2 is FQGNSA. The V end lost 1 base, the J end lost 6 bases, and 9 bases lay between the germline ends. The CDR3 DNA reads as TGTGCCAGCAGCTTAGTTCAGGGATCTGAAGCTTTCTTT. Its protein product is CASSLVQGSEAFF.

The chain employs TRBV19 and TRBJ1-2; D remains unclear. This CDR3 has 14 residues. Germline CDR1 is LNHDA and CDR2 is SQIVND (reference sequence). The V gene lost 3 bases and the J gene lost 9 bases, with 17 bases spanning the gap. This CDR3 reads CASSIKGVGGSYTF. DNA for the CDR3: TGTGCCAGTAGTATCAAGGGAGTGGGAGGGAGCTACACCTTC.

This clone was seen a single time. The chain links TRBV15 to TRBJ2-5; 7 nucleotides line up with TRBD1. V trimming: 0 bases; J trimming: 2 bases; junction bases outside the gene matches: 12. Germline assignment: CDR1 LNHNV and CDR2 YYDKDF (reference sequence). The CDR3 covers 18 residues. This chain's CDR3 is CATSRDSDRDSYQETQYF. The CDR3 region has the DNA TGTGCCACCAGCAGAGATAGTGACCGGGACAGCTATCAAGAGACCCAGTACTTC.

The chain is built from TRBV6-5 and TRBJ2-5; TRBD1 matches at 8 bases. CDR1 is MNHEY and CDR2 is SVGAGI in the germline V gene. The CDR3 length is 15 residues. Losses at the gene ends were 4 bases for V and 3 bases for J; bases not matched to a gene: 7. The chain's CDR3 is CASSSHRGKEETQYF. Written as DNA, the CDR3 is TGTGCCAGCAGTTCCCACAGGGGGAAGGAAGAGACCCAGTACTTC.

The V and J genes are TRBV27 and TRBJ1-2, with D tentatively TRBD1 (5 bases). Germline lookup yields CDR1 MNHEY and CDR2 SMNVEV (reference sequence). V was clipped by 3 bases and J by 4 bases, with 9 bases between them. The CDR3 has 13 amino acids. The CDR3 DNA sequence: TGTGCCAGCAGTTTGGGGGGTACCTATGGCTACACCTTC. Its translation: CASSLGGTYGYTF.

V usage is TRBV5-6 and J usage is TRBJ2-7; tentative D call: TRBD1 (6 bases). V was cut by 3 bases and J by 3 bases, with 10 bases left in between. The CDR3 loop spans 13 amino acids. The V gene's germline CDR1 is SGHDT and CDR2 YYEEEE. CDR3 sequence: CASSSTGLYEQYF. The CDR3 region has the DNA TGTGCCAGCAGCTCAACAGGGCTCTACGAGCAGTACTTC.

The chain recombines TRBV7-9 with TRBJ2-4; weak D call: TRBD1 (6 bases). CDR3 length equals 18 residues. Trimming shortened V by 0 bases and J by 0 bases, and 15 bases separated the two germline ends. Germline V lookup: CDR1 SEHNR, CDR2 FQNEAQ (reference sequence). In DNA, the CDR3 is TGTGCCAGCAGCTTAGCAGTCAAACAGGGATTAGCCAAAAACATTCAGTACTTC. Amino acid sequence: CASSLAVKQGLAKNIQYF.

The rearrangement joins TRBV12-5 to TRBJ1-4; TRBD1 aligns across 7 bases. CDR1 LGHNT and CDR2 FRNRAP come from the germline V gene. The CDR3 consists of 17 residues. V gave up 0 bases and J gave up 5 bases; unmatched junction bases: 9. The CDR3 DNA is TGTGCTAGTGGTTTGGTACTGGGTCGCAGGGGGAATGAAAAACTGTTTTTT. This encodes CASGLVLGRRGNEKLFF.

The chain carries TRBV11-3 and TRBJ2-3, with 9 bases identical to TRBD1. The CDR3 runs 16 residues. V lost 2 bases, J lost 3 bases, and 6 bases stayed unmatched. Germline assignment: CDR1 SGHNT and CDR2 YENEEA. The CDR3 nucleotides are TGTGCCAGCAGCTTATCATCTGACAGGGGGACAGATACGCAGTATTTT. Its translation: CASSLSSDRGTDTQYF. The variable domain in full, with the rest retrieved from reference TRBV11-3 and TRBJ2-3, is EAGVVQSPRYKIIEKKQPVAFWCNPISGHNTLYWYLQNLGQGPELLIRYENEEAVDDSQLPKDRFSAERLKGVDSTLKIQPAELGDSAVYLCASSLSSDRGTDTQYFGPGTRLTVL.

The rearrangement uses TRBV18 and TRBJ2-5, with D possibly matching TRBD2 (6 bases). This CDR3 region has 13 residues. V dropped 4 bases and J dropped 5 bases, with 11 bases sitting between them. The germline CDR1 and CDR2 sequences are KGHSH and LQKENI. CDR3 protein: CASSLGLLETQYF. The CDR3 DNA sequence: TGTGCCAGCTCACTGGGACTGCTTGAGACCCAGTACTTC.

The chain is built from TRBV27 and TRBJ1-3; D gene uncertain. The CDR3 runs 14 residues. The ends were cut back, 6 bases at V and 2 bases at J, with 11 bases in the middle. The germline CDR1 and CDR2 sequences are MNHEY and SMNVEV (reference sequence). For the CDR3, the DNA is TGTGCCAGCAGGTTAGGAGGAGCTGGAAACACCATATATTTT. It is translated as CASRLGGAGNTIYF.

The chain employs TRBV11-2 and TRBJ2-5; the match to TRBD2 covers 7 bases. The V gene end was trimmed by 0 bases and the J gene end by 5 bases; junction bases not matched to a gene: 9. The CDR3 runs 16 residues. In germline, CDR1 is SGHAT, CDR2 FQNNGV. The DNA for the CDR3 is TGTGCCAGCAGCTTAGAGGGAGGGGTTAGTAGGGAGACCCAGTACTTC. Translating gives CASSLEGGVSRETQYF.

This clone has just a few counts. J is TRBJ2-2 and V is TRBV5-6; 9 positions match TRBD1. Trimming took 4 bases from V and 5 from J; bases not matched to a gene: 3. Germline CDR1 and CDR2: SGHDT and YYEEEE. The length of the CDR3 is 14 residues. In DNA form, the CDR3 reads TGTGCCAGCAGCGGACAGGGGAGGACCGGGGAGCTGTTTTTT. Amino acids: CASSGQGRTGELFF. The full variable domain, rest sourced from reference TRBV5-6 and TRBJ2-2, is DAGVTQSPTHLIKTRGQQVTLRCSPKSGHDTVSWYQQALGQGPQFIFQYYEEEERQRGNFPDRFSGHQFPNYSSELNVNALLLGDSALYLCASSGQGRTGELFFGEGSRLTVL.

The CDR3 DNA is TGTGCCAGCAGTGAGCCGTTCATGAGCTCTGGAAACACCATATATTTT. This translates into CASSEPFMSSGNTIYF. This chain connects TRBV2 to TRBJ1-3, with D unclear. From germline, CDR1 is SNHLY and CDR2 FYNNEI. The CDR3 is 16 amino acids. V was pared by 3 bases and J by 0 bases, with 12 bases between.

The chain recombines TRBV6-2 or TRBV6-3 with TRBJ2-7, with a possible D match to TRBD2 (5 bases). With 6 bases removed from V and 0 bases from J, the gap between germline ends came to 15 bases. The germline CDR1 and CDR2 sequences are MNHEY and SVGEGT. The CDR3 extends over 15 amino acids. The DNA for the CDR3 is TGTGCCAGCAGCAACGAAGCGGCCCCCTCCTACGAGCAGTACTTC. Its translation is CASSNEAAPSYEQYF.

CDR3 sequence: CASSSPVQGAIGSGEKLFF. Written as DNA, the CDR3 is TGTGCCAGCAGCTCCCCCGTACAGGGGGCGATCGGTTCAGGTGAAAAACTGTTTTTT. The gene calls are TRBV28 and TRBJ1-4; 9 bases align to TRBD1. Germline values: CDR1 MDHEN, CDR2 SYDVKM. Unmatched junction bases numbered 21, after V lost 6 bases and J lost 7 bases. This CDR3 comprises 19 residues.

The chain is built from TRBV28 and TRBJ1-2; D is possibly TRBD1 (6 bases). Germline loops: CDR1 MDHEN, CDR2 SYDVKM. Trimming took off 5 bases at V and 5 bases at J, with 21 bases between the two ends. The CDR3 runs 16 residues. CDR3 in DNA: TGTGCCAGCAGTCAATCCTCAGGGGCGGGTAGTTATGGCTACACCTTC. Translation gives CASSQSSGAGSYGYTF.

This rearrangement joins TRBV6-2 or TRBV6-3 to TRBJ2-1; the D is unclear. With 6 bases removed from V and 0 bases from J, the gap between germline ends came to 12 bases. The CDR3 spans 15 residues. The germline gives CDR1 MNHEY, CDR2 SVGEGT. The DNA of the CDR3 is TGTGCCAGCAGCCGAGACAAGAGCTCCTACAATGAGCAGTTCTTC. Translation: CASSRDKSSYNEQFF.

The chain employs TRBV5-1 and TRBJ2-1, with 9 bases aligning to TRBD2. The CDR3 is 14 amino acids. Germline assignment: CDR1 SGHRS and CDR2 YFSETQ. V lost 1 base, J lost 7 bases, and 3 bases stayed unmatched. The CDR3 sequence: CASSLPTSGNEQFF. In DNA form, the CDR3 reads TGCGCCAGCAGCTTGCCGACTAGCGGTAATGAGCAGTTCTTC.

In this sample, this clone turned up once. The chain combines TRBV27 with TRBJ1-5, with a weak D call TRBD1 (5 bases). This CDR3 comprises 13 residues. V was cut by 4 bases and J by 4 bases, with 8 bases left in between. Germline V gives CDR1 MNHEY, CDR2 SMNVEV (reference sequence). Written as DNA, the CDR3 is TGTGCCAGCAGTTCCAGGGTAAATCAGCCCCAGCATTTT. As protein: CASSSRVNQPQHF.

Here the CDR3 reads CASSSATGGGYGYTF. The CDR3 nucleotides read TGTGCCAGTAGTAGCGCGACAGGGGGCGGCTATGGCTACACCTTC. The rearrangement links TRBV19 to TRBJ1-2; 10 nucleotides line up with TRBD1. Germline V lookup: CDR1 LNHDA, CDR2 SQIVND (reference sequence). Unmatched junction bases numbered 6, after V lost 4 bases and J lost 4 bases. The CDR3 is 15 amino acids.

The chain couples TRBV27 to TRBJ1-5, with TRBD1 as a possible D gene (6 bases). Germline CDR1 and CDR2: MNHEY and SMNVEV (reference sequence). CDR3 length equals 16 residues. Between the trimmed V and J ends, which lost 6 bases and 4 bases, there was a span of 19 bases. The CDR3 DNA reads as TGTGCCAGCAGGGGAAAGGGACAACTTACTAATCAGCCCCAGCATTTT. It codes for CASRGKGQLTNQPQHF.

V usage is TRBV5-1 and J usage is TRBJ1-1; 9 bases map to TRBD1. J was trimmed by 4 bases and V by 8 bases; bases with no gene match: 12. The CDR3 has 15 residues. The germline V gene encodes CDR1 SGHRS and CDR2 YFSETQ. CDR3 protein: CASQTGTGRSTEAFF. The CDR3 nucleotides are TGCGCCAGTCAGACCGGGACAGGGAGAAGCACTGAAGCTTTCTTT.